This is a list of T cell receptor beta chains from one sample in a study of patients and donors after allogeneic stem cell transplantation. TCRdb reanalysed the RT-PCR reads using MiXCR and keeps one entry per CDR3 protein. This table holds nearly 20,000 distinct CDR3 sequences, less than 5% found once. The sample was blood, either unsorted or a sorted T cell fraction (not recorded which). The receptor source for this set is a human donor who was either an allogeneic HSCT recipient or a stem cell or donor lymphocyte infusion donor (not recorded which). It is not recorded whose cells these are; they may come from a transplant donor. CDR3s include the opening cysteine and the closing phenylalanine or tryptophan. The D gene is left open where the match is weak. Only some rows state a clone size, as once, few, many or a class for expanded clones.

CASSSRYSGHPTDTQYF | TGTGCCAGCAGTTCGCGCTACTCCGGGCACCCCACAGATACGCAGTATTTT | NA | TRBJ2-3 | TRBV12-3/TRBV12-4 | NA
CASSLAASAGNEQFF | TGTGCCAGCAGCTTAGCAGCTAGTGCGGGGAATGAGCAGTTCTTC | NA | TRBJ2-1 | TRBV7-2 | many
CASRHRDPSSYEQYF | TGCGCCAGCAGACACCGGGACCCAAGCTCCTACGAGCAGTACTTC | NA | TRBJ2-7 | TRBV10-2 | NA
CASRPQGVGGYTF | TGTGCCAGTAGACCTCAGGGTGTTGGTGGCTACACCTTC | NA | TRBJ1-2 | TRBV12-3/TRBV12-4 | many
CASSLAVGHSSYNEQFF | TGTGCCAGCAGCTTAGCTGTGGGACACAGCTCCTACAATGAGCAGTTCTTC | NA | TRBJ2-1 | TRBV7-2 | many
CASSSLGQGEQPQHF | TGTGCCAGCAGTTCGCTAGGACAGGGGGAACAGCCCCAGCATTTT | TRBD1 | TRBJ1-5 | TRBV28 | NA
CASSVGGSGNYNEQFF | TGTGCCAGCAGCGTAGGAGGAAGCGGGAACTACAATGAGCAGTTCTTC | TRBD2 | TRBJ2-1 | TRBV9 | NA
CASSVGLAGVNNEQFF | TGTGCCAGCAGCGTAGGGCTAGCGGGAGTAAATAATGAGCAGTTCTTC | TRBD2 | TRBJ2-1 | TRBV9 | many
CASSFLTNYGYTF | TGTGCCAGCAGCTTTCTAACTAACTATGGCTACACCTTC | NA | TRBJ1-2 | TRBV7-2 | NA
CASSLTGEFYEKLFF | TGTGCCAGCAGTCTCACAGGGGAATTCTATGAAAAACTGTTTTTT | TRBD1 | TRBJ1-4 | TRBV27 | few
CASSMRPQGGNTEAFF | TGTGCCAGTAGTATGAGGCCACAGGGTGGGAACACTGAAGCTTTCTTT | NA | TRBJ1-1 | TRBV19 | many
CSASRTEIGYGYTF | TGCAGTGCTAGTAGGACAGAGATCGGCTATGGCTACACCTTC | NA | TRBJ1-2 | TRBV20-1 | large
CASSLAHLRTGAYF | TGTGCCAGCAGTTTAGCGCATTTGAGGACAGGGGCGTATTTT | TRBD1 | TRBJ2-3 | TRBV12-3/TRBV12-4 | medium-sized
CASSVNRREETQYF | TGTGCCAGCAGTGTTAACAGGAGGGAAGAGACCCAGTACTTC | NA | TRBJ2-5 | TRBV25-1 | NA
CASSLTGWTGMDGYTF | TGTGCCAGCAGTTTAACGGGCTGGACAGGGATGGATGGCTACACCTTC | TRBD1 | TRBJ1-2 | TRBV27 | NA
CASSIRAGQGASEQYF | TGTGCCAGCAGCATAAGGGCGGGACAGGGGGCCTCCGAGCAGTACTTC | TRBD1 | TRBJ2-7 | TRBV27 | many
CSVGRGTGNTIYF | TGCAGCGTCGGGAGGGGCACTGGAAACACCATATATTTT | NA | TRBJ1-3 | TRBV29-1 | many
CASSWQNTEAFF | TGTGCCAGCAGCTGGCAAAACACTGAAGCTTTCTTT | NA | TRBJ1-1 | TRBV5-6 | few
CAISTTAGNTIYF | TGTGCCATCAGTACGACAGCTGGAAACACCATATATTTT | NA | TRBJ1-3 | TRBV10-3 | many
CATSRDNPGAGYGYTF | TGTGCCACCAGCAGAGATAACCCGGGGGCCGGCTATGGCTACACCTTC | NA | TRBJ1-2 | TRBV15 | many
CASSQPGQGYYNEQFF | TGTGCCAGCTCACAACCGGGACAGGGTTACTACAATGAGCAGTTCTTC | TRBD1 | TRBJ2-1 | TRBV18 | few
CASSSGAGTGVTEPQHF | TGTGCCAGCAGCTCGGGGGCTGGGACAGGGGTAACGGAGCCCCAGCATTTT | TRBD1 | TRBJ1-5 | TRBV7-9 | many
CASSPPRNTIYF | TGTGCCAGCAGCCCGCCGAGAAACACCATATATTTT | NA | TRBJ1-3 | TRBV12-3/TRBV12-4 | many
CAISYRDGYTF | TGTGCCATCAGCTACAGGGATGGCTACACCTTC | NA | TRBJ1-2 | TRBV10-3 | NA
CASSDVLGTDEQFF | TGTGCCAGCAGCGATGTTCTGGGGACCGATGAGCAGTTCTTC | NA | TRBJ2-1 | TRBV11-3 | many
CASSPALKGLGSVTEAFF | TGTGCCAGCAGCCCAGCCCTGAAGGGACTGGGTAGTGTCACTGAAGCTTTCTTT | NA | TRBJ1-1 | TRBV5-6 | few
CASSLRGTSGSWEETQYF | TGTGCCAGCAGCTTACGTGGGACTAGCGGGTCATGGGAAGAGACCCAGTACTTC | TRBD2 | TRBJ2-5 | TRBV7-8 | NA
CASSPGTGIPSGANVLTF | TGTGCCAGCAGTCCCGGGACAGGAATACCTTCTGGGGCCAACGTCCTGACTTTC | TRBD1 | TRBJ2-6 | TRBV27 | few
CSVKDWREKLFF | TGCAGCGTTAAGGACTGGAGGGAAAAACTGTTTTTT | NA | TRBJ1-4 | TRBV29-1 | many
CASSVAGVSTYEQYF | TGTGCCAGCAGCGTAGCCGGCGTGTCAACCTACGAGCAGTACTTC | NA | TRBJ2-7 | TRBV9 | many
CASSFFPGYNEQFF | TGCGCCAGCAGCTTCTTCCCCGGCTACAATGAGCAGTTCTTC | NA | TRBJ2-1 | TRBV5-1 | many
CASSYSMAAVGGNEQFF | TGTGCCAGCAGTTACTCGATGGCAGCGGTGGGCGGGAATGAGCAGTTCTTC | NA | TRBJ2-1 | TRBV6-5 | many
CASSPLWDRGWREQYF | TGTGCCAGCAGTCCCCTATGGGACAGGGGGTGGAGAGAGCAGTACTTC | TRBD1 | TRBJ2-7 | TRBV27 | many
CASSLGTGNTGELFF | TGTGCCAGCAGCTTGGGGACAGGGAACACCGGGGAGCTGTTTTTT | TRBD1 | TRBJ2-2 | TRBV7-8 | many
CASSIVLAGAYNEQFF | TGTGCCAGTAGTATAGTACTAGCGGGAGCTTACAATGAGCAGTTCTTC | TRBD2 | TRBJ2-1 | TRBV19 | NA
CSAARDRNTDTQYF | TGCAGTGCGGCACGGGACCGAAACACAGATACGCAGTATTTT | NA | TRBJ2-3 | TRBV20-1 | NA
CASSLGGSETQYF | TGTGCCAGCAGTTTGGGGGGTAGCGAGACCCAGTACTTC | NA | TRBJ2-5 | TRBV28 | few
CASSGGTAGSTEAFF | TGTGCCAGCAGCGGAGGGACCGCAGGGAGCACTGAAGCTTTCTTT | NA | TRBJ1-1 | TRBV9 | many
CASSEAPAEEQFF | TGTGCCAGCAGTGAGGCCCCCGCGGAGGAGCAGTTCTTC | NA | TRBJ2-1 | TRBV28 | many
CSARDYNNEQFF | TGCAGTGCAAGGGACTATAACAATGAGCAGTTCTTC | TRBD2 | TRBJ2-1 | TRBV20-1 | many
CASSLGLLADTQYF | TGTGCCAGCAGCTTGGGACTCCTTGCAGATACGCAGTATTTT | NA | TRBJ2-3 | TRBV5-5 | medium-sized
CASSSISGYYTEAFF | TGCGCCAGCAGCTCGATATCAGGGTACTACACTGAAGCTTTCTTT | NA | TRBJ1-1 | TRBV5-1 | many
CASSLAQSSDEQYF | TGCGCCAGCAGCTTGGCTCAGTCTTCCGACGAGCAGTACTTC | NA | TRBJ2-7 | TRBV5-1 | many
CAIPPGGTGNTIYF | TGTGCCATCCCACCAGGGGGAACTGGAAACACCATATATTTT | TRBD1 | TRBJ1-3 | TRBV6-4 | few
CASSLWGGTEAFF | TGTGCCAGCAGCTTATGGGGTGGAACTGAAGCTTTCTTT | NA | TRBJ1-1 | TRBV11-2 | few
CASSYRQGAGELFF | TGTGCCAGCAGTTACAGACAGGGGGCCGGGGAGCTGTTTTTT | TRBD1 | TRBJ2-2 | TRBV6-5 | NA
CASSLGGLGTNEKLFF | TGTGCCAGCAGCTTAGGGGGGCTCGGAACTAATGAAAAACTGTTTTTT | NA | TRBJ1-4 | TRBV7-9 | many
CASSRQPSNQPQHF | TGTGCCAGTAGTCGTCAGCCAAGCAATCAGCCCCAGCATTTT | NA | TRBJ1-5 | TRBV19 | NA
CASSDQGDYGYTF | TGTGCCAGCAGTGATCAGGGGGACTATGGCTACACCTTC | TRBD1 | TRBJ1-2 | TRBV6-1 | many